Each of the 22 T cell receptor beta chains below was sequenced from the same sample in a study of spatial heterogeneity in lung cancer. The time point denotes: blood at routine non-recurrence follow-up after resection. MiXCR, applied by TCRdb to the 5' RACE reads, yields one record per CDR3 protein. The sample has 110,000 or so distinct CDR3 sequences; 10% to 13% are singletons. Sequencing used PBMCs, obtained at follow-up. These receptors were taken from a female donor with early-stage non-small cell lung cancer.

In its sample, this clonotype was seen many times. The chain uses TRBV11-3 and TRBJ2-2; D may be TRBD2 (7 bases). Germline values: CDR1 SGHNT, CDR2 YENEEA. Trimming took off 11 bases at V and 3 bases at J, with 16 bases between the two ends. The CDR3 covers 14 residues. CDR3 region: CASRGGSYTGELFF. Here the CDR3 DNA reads TGTGCCTCCAGGGGCGGGAGTTACACCGGGGAGCTGTTTTTT. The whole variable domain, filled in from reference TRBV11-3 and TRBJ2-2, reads EAGVVQSPRYKIIEKKQPVAFWCNPISGHNTLYWYLQNLGQGPELLIRYENEEAVDDSQLPKDRFSAERLKGVDSTLKIQPAELGDSAVYLCASRGGSYTGELFFGEGSRLTVL.

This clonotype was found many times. Here the CDR3 DNA reads TGTGCCAGCATTACCGGGACGGTGAACAATCAGCCCCAGCATTTT. Encoded protein: CASITGTVNNQPQHF. This chain connects TRBV6-1 to TRBJ1-5; the D gene is possibly TRBD1 (5 bases). Germline assignment: CDR1 MNHNS and CDR2 SASEGT. The length of the CDR3 is 15 residues. V was pared by 7 bases and J by 3 bases, with 16 bases between.

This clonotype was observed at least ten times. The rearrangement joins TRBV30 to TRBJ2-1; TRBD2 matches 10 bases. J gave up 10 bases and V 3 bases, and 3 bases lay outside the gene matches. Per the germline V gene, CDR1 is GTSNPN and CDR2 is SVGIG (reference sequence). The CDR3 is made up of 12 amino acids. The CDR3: CAWRGLADEQFF. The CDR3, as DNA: TGTGCCTGGAGAGGACTAGCGGACGAGCAGTTCTTC.

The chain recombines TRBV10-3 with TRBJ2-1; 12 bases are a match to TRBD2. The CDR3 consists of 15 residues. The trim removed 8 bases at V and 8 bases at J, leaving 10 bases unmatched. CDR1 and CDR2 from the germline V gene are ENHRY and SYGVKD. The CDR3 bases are TGTGCCATCGGGAAAGGACTAGCGGGAAGCTATGAGCAGTTCTTC. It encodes CAIGKGLAGSYEQFF.

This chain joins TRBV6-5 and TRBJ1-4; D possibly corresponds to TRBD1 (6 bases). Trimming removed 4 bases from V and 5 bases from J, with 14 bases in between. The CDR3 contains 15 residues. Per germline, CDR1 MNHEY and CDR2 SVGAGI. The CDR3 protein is CASSSTGSGNEKLFF. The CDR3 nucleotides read TGTGCCAGCAGTTCAACAGGGAGTGGGAATGAAAAACTGTTTTTT.

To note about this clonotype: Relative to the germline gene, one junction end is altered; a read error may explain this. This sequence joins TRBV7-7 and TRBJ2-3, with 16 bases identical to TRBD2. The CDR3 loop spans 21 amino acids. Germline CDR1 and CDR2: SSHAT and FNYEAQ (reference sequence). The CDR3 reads CASSPRHPGTSGRDSGDTQYF. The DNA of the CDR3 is TGTGCTAGCAGCCCCCGACACCCGGGGACTAGCGGGAGGGATTCGGGAGATACGCAGTATTTT. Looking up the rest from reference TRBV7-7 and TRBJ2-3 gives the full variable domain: GAGVSQSPRYKVTKRGQDVTLRCDPISSHATLYWYQQALGQGPEFLTYFNYEAQPDKSGLPSDRFSAERPEGSISTLTIQRTEQRDSAMYRCASSPRHPGTSGRDSGDTQYFGPGTRLTVL.

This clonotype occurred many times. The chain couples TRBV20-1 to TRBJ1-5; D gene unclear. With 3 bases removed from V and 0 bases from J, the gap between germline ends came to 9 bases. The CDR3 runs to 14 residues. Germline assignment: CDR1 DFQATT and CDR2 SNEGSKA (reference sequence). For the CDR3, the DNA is TGCAGTGCTAGCACAGAGTATAGCAATCAGCCCCAGCATTTT. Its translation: CSASTEYSNQPQHF.

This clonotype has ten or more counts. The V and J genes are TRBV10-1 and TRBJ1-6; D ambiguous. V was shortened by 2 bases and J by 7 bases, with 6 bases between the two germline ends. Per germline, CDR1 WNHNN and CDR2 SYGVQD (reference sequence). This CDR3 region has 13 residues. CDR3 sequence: CASSETENSPLHF. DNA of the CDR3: TGCGCCAGCAGTGAGACGGAGAATTCACCCCTCCACTTT.

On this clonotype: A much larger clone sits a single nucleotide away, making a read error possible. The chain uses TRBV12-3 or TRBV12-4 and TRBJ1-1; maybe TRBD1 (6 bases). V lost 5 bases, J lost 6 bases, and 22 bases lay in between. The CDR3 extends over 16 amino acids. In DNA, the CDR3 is TGTGCCAGCAGTCCAGACCGGGACATGCCTCAGGCTGAAGCTTTCTTT. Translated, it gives CASSPDRDMPQAEAFF.

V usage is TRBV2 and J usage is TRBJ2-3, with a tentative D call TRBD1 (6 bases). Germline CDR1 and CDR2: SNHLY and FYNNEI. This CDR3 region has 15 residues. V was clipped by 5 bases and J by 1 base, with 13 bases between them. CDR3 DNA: TGTGCCAGCAGTTCACAGGGTACTGGCACAGATACGCAGTATTTT. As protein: CASSSQGTGTDTQYF.

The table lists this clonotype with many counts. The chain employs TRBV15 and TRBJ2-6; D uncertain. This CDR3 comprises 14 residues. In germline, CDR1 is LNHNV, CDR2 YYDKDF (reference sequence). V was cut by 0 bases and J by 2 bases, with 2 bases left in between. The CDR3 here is CATSRDPGANVLTF. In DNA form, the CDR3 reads TGTGCCACCAGCAGAGATCCTGGGGCCAACGTCCTGACTTTC. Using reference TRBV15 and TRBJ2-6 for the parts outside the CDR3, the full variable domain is DAMVIQNPRYQVTQFGKPVTLSCSQTLNHNVMYWYQQKSSQAPKLLFHYYDKDFNNEADTPDNFQSRRPNTSFCFLDIRSPGLGDTAMYLCATSRDPGANVLTFGAGSRLTVL.

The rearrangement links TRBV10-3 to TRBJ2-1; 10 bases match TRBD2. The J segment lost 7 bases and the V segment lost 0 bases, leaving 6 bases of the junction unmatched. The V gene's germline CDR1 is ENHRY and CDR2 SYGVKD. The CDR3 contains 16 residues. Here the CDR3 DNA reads TGTGCCATCAGTGAGTCCCTAGCGGGAGATTGGAATGAGCAGTTCTTC. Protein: CAISESLAGDWNEQFF.

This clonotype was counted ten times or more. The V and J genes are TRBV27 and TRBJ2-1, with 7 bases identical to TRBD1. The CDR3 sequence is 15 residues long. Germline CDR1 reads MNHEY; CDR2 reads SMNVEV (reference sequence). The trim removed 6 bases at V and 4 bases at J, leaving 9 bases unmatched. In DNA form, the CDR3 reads TGTGCCAGCAGATACCGACAGGGAATATACAATGAGCAGTTCTTC. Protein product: CASRYRQGIYNEQFF.

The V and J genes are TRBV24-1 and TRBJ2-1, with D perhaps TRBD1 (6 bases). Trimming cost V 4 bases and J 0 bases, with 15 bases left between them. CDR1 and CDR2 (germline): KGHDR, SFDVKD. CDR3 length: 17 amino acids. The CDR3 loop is CATSETGTPSSYNEQFF. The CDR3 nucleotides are TGTGCCACCAGTGAAACCGGGACACCTAGCTCCTACAATGAGCAGTTCTTC.

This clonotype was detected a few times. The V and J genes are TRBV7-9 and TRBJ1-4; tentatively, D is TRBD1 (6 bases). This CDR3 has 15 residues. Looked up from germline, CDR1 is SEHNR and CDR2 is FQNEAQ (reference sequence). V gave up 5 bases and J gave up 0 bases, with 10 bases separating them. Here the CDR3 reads CASSGRTATNEKLFF. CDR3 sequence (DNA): TGTGCCAGCAGCGGGCGGACAGCAACTAATGAAAAACTGTTTTTT.

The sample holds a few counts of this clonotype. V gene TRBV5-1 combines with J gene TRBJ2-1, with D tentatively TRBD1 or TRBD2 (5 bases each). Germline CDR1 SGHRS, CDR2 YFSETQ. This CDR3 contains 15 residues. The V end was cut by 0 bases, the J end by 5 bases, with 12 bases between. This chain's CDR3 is CASSLVGTFNNEQFF. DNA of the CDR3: TGCGCCAGCAGCTTGGTCGGGACCTTTAACAATGAGCAGTTCTTC.

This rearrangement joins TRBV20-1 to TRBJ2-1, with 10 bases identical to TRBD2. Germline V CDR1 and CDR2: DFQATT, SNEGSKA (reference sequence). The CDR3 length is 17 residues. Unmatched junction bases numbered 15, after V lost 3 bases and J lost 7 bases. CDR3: CSASGGHRLAGENEQFF. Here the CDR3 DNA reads TGCAGTGCTAGCGGGGGTCATCGACTAGCGGGTGAAAATGAGCAGTTCTTC.

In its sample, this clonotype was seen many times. The CDR3 DNA sequence: TGTGCCAGCAGTTTGCTACCTGGGACAGCAGAATACTATGGCTACACCTTC. Amino acid sequence: CASSLLPGTAEYYGYTF. The J gene is TRBJ1-2, the V gene TRBV12-3 or TRBV12-4, with 7 bases aligning to TRBD1. There are 17 residues in the CDR3. Trimming at V came to 3 bases and at J to 3 bases, leaving 13 bases not matched to a gene.

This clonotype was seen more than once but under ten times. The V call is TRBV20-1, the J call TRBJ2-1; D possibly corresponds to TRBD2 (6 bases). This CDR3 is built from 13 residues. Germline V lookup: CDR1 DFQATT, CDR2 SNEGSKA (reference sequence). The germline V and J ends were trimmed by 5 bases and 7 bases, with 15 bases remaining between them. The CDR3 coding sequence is TGCAGTGCTCCTTGGTGGGCGGGGAATGAGCAGTTCTTC. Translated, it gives CSAPWWAGNEQFF.

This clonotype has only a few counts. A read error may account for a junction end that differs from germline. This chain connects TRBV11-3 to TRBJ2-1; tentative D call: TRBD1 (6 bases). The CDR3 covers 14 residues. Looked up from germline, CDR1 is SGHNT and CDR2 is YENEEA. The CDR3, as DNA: TGTGCCAGCAGCTTGCGCCCACGGGACAAGGAGCAGTTCTTC. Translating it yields CASSLRPRDKEQFF.

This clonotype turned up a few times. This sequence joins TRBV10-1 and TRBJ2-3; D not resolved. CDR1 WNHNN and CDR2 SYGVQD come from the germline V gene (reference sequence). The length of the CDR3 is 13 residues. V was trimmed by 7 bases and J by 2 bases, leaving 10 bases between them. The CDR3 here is CASNGHATDTQYF. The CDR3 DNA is TGCGCCAGCAATGGTCACGCCACAGATACGCAGTATTTT.

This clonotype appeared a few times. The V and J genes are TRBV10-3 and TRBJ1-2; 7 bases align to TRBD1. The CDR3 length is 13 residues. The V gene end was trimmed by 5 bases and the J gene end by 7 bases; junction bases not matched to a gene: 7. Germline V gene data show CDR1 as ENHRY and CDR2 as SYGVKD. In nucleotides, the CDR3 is TGTGCCATCAGTCCTGACAGGGCCTTTGGCTACACCTTC. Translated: CAISPDRAFGYTF.